Shown below are 18 T cell receptor beta chains from a single sample sequenced in a study of blood T cells in healthy people across ages. Together with a sample-barcoded 5' primer, a J-beta primer mix was included in a second PCR lasting roughly 6 to 12 cycles. TCRdb reprocessed the 5' RACE reads via MiXCR and lists one record per CDR3 protein. The data hold about 800,000 distinct CDR3 sequences, with roughly 25% observed a single time. This sample also belongs to another study, concerning T cells of mothers and their children.

Sample: blood. Receptor source: a boy aged 5-17 years in good health.

The V and J genes are TRBV3-1 and TRBJ1-2; D is possibly TRBD1 (5 bases). The germline V gene has CDR1 LGHDT and CDR2 YNNKEL (reference sequence). Trimming removed 4 bases at V and 5 bases at J, with 20 bases between. This CDR3 is 16 amino acids long. CDR3 in amino acids: CASSRSATVTFYGYTF. DNA for the CDR3: TGTGCCAGCAGCCGGAGCGCGACAGTTACCTTTTATGGCTACACCTTC.

This clonotype has more than one count but fewer than ten. Lacking the conserved final phenylalanine or tryptophan, this CDR3 likely reflects a read error. V is TRBV7-6 and J is TRBJ1-6; tentatively, D is TRBD1 (5 bases). CDR1 and CDR2 (germline): SGHVS, FNYEAQ. The CDR3 loop spans 15 amino acids. V was clipped by 1 base and J by 7 bases, with 11 bases between them. The chain's CDR3 is CASSLEAGANSPLHL. DNA of the CDR3: TGTGCCAGCAGCTTAGAAGCTGGGGCCAATTCACCCCTCCACCTT.

The V gene is TRBV7-9, the J gene TRBJ2-1; D unclear. There are 16 residues in the CDR3. V lost 2 bases to trimming and J lost 7 bases, with 18 bases between them. Germline values: CDR1 SEHNR, CDR2 FQNEAQ (reference sequence). As DNA, the CDR3 is TGTGCCAGCAGCTTATACGGCAGTGGCGGAATGAATGAGCAGTTCTTC. Its translation: CASSLYGSGGMNEQFF.

This clonotype occurred a few times. The chain combines TRBV28 with TRBJ2-6; no clear D gene. The V gene lost 6 bases and the J gene lost 1 base, with 16 bases spanning the gap. The CDR3 has 17 residues. Germline V CDR1 and CDR2: MDHEN, SYDVKM. CDR3 in amino acids: CASSFSTVSSGANVLTF. The CDR3 DNA is TGTGCCAGCAGCTTTTCGACTGTTAGTTCTGGGGCCAACGTCCTGACTTTC.

The chain employs TRBV20-1 and TRBJ1-5; D unclear. This CDR3 has 14 amino acids. Germline lookup yields CDR1 DFQATT and CDR2 SNEGSKA (reference sequence). Trimming removed 6 bases from V and 0 bases from J, with 12 bases in between. CDR3 loop: CSARTYDSNQPQHF. The CDR3 DNA follows: TGCAGTGCCCGGACGTACGATAGCAATCAGCCCCAGCATTTT.

The chain recombines TRBV7-9 with TRBJ1-5; D possibly corresponds to TRBD1 (6 bases). The CDR3 contains 14 residues. Germline V gene data show CDR1 as SEHNR and CDR2 as FQNEAQ (reference sequence). The V end lost 1 base, the J end lost 6 bases, and 10 bases lay between the germline ends. The CDR3 region is CASSLDRVGQPQHF. The CDR3 nucleotides read TGTGCCAGCAGCTTAGACAGGGTCGGTCAGCCCCAGCATTTT.

This clonotype was seen more than once but under ten times. V gene TRBV7-9 combines with J gene TRBJ2-3; D remains ambiguous. Deletions cut 0 bases from V and 4 bases from J, with 11 bases between. CDR1 and CDR2 from the germline V gene are SEHNR and FQNEAQ (reference sequence). This CDR3 has 15 amino acids. This CDR3 reads CASSLAMTGADTQYF. CDR3 bases: TGTGCCAGCAGCTTAGCGATGACTGGGGCAGATACGCAGTATTTT. The full variable domain, its missing parts supplied by reference TRBV7-9 and TRBJ2-3, is DTGVSQNPRHKITKRGQNVTFRCDPISEHNRLYWYRQTLGQGPEFLTYFQNEAQLEKSRLLSDRFSAERPKGSFSTLEIQRTEQGDSAMYLCASSLAMTGADTQYFGPGTRLTVL.

In its sample, this clonotype was seen a few times. This chain connects TRBV3-1 to TRBJ2-5, with D unresolved. CDR1 and CDR2 from the germline V gene are LGHDT and YNNKEL (reference sequence). Deletions cut 0 bases from V and 1 base from J, with 9 bases between. The CDR3 spans 15 residues. For the CDR3, the DNA is TGTGCCAGCAGCCAAGATCGCCTAGTCCAAGAGACCCAGTACTTC. This translates into CASSQDRLVQETQYF.

This clonotype was seen ten or more times. V is TRBV27 and J is TRBJ2-5; D not resolved. The germline V gene has CDR1 MNHEY and CDR2 SMNVEV (reference sequence). CDR3 size: 13 residues. Trimming took 1 base from V and 5 from J, leaving 8 bases between them. Written as DNA, the CDR3 is TGTGCCAGCAGTTTATGGGGTAGGGAGACCCAGTACTTC. Its translation is CASSLWGRETQYF.

This clonotype was observed a few times. The rearrangement joins TRBV29-1 to TRBJ2-5, with 9 bases lining up with TRBD2. The V segment lost 4 bases and the J segment 5 bases; nucleotides outside the gene matches: 5. The CDR3 extends over 13 amino acids. Germline CDR1 and CDR2: SQVTM and ANQGSEA. CDR3 DNA sequence: TGCAGCGTTGTCGTGGCGGGAGGGGAGACCCAGTACTTC. It specifies CSVVVAGGETQYF.

The chain is built from TRBV4-2 and TRBJ2-1, with a weak D call TRBD1 (6 bases). Germline assignment: CDR1 LGHNA and CDR2 YNFKEQ. This CDR3 has 15 amino acids. V lost 4 bases to trimming and J lost 2 bases, with 12 bases between them. The CDR3 coding sequence is TGTGCCAGCAGCCCGGGAAGGGACACCTACAATGAGCAGTTCTTC. Its translation is CASSPGRDTYNEQFF.

This rearrangement joins TRBV20-1 to TRBJ1-5; TRBD1 is a possible D gene (6 bases). The CDR3 is 14 residues long. From germline, CDR1 is DFQATT and CDR2 SNEGSKA (reference sequence). V lost 3 bases and J 5 bases, leaving 14 bases between the germline ends. The CDR3 region has the DNA TGCAGTGCTAGTCGGGACACGGCCGATCAGCCCCAGCATTTT. As protein: CSASRDTADQPQHF.

This clonotype was detected a few times. V usage is TRBV28 and J usage is TRBJ2-5; D is ambiguous. The J call may be faulty, since TRBJ2-7 better matches the DNA end. The germline V gene has CDR1 MDHEN and CDR2 SYDVKM. This CDR3 region has 13 residues. CDR3 residues: CASSLLGLYEQYF. The CDR3 coding sequence is TGTGCCAGCAGTTTACTGGGTCTCTACGAGCAGTACTTC.

This clonotype occurred a few times. J is TRBJ2-2 and V is TRBV25-1, with D unresolved. Germline V gives CDR1 MGHDK, CDR2 SYGVNS. V lost 2 bases to trimming and J lost 5 bases, with 9 bases between them. The length of the CDR3 is 14 residues. The CDR3 reads CASSERTGTGELFF. The DNA for the CDR3 is TGTGCCAGCAGTGAAAGGACCGGGACCGGGGAGCTGTTTTTT.

Concerning this clonotype: Relative to the germline gene, one junction end is altered; a read error may explain this. This chain connects TRBV4-1 to TRBJ2-5; 7 nucleotides line up with TRBD1. This CDR3 region has 14 residues. Germline V gene sequence: CDR1 MGHRA, CDR2 YSYEKL. Here the CDR3 DNA reads TGCGCCAGCAGCCAAGAGGATACAGGGGAGACCCAGCACTTC. As protein: CASSQEDTGETQHF.

This clonotype has just a few counts. CDR3 amino acids: CASSEAPPGANYGYTF. The CDR3 DNA sequence: TGTGCCAGCAGTGAAGCGCCCCCGGGGGCTAACTATGGCTACACCTTC. The chain employs TRBV2 and TRBJ1-2; possible D gene TRBD1, 5 bases. The CDR3 covers 16 residues. CDR1 is SNHLY and CDR2 is FYNNEI in the germline V gene. Deletions cut 0 bases from V and 0 bases from J, with 11 bases between.

This clonotype turned up a few times. The chain joins TRBV9 to TRBJ2-7; D not certain. The CDR3 length is 14 residues. V dropped 0 bases and J dropped 6 bases, with 13 bases sitting between them. Looked up from germline, CDR1 is SGDLS and CDR2 is YYNGEE. In DNA form, the CDR3 reads TGTGCCAGCAGCGTAGCCTCCTCCCCACTCGAGCAGTACTTC. Its protein product is CASSVASSPLEQYF.

This rearrangement joins TRBV5-1 to TRBJ2-3; 12 bases agree with TRBD2. V shed 5 bases and J 5 bases; nucleotides not matched to a gene: 9. CDR3 length: 16 residues. Germline V gene data show CDR1 as SGHRS and CDR2 as YFSETQ. CDR3 coding DNA: TGCGCCAGCAGGACACTAGCGGGAGGAGTAGGAGATACGCAGTATTTT. Its protein product is CASRTLAGGVGDTQYF.